This TCR beta chain was sequenced during a study of blood T cell repertoires in COVID-19. The CDR3 has 12 residues. Trimming removed 1 base at V and 5 bases at J, with 4 bases between. Germline assignment: CDR1 SEHNR and CDR2 FQNEAQ (reference sequence). As originally analysed: Amplification with reference gene primers provided the estimates of nucleated cell counts. Profiling relied on immunoSEQ multiplex PCR, and the TCRdb table lists in-frame clones only, not all of them. V and J calls and clone size are given by that table; D and trimming were obtained from the DNA. The table lists around 250,000 clones, about nine tenths of them singletons.

The genes are TRBV7-9 and TRBJ2-3, with D uncertain. The TCR sequence derives from a human donor in a cohort exposed to, infected with or recovered from COVID-19 (not recorded which). The donor label of this sample is uncertain. The sample consisted of PBMCs or T cells enriched from blood (not recorded which). For the CDR3, the DNA is TGTGCCAGCAGCTTAGGAGTAGATACGCAGTATTTT. This translates into CASSLGVDTQYF. Looking up the rest from reference TRBV7-9 and TRBJ2-3 gives the full variable domain: DTGVSQNPRHKITKRGQNVTFRCDPISEHNRLYWYRQTLGQGPEFLTYFQNEAQLEKSRLLSDRFSAERPKGSFSTLEIQRTEQGDSAMYLCASSLGVDTQYFGPGTRLTVL.